This T cell receptor beta chain was captured by sequencing in a study of T cells in Graves' hyperthyroidism and ophthalmopathy. Germline V CDR1 and CDR2: SQVTM, ANQGSEA. The CDR3 sequence is 13 residues long. J was trimmed by 6 bases and V by 4 bases; bases with no gene match: 8. This clonotype was seen many times. Amplification of TCR beta CDR3 regions was performed using RNA transcripts as template. The HTBI set primed first-round TCR CDR3 RT-PCR. TCRdb itself ran the multiplex PCR reads through MiXCR, one entry per CDR3 protein. The sample records almost 600,000 distinct CDR3 sequences, 14% being singletons. Not enrolled were patients with uncontrolled infection, other autoimmune disease, pregnancy or lactation.

This TCR was sampled from a woman aged 25 to 45 with Graves' hyperthyroidism that later progressed to Graves' ophthalmopathy. The V gene is TRBV29-1, the J gene TRBJ2-7, with 8 bases lining up with TRBD2. Input material: blood. CDR3: CSVGSGGMAEQYF. The CDR3 coding sequence is TGCAGCGTTGGCAGCGGGGGAATGGCCGAGCAGTACTTC.